The 18 T cell receptor beta chains below all came from one sample that was sequenced in a study of T cells after yellow fever vaccination. TCRdb reprocessed the 5' RACE reads via MiXCR and lists one record per CDR3 protein. The sample shows tens of thousands of distinct CDR3 sequences, 13% of them seen only once. The starting material was CD8+ T cells not binding an NS4B(214-222) dextramer, sorted from PBMCs, obtained approximately 22 days after the first yellow fever vaccination. Every receptor here comes from a man younger than 35 who received the YFV17D yellow fever vaccine.

This chain uses TRBV7-9 with TRBJ2-3; D unclear. Germline V gene lookup returns CDR1 SEHNR and CDR2 FQNEAQ (reference sequence). Trimming stripped 8 bases from V and 6 bases from J, with 18 bases between. The CDR3 has 14 residues. The CDR3: CASFSETHIDTQYF. CDR3 bases: TGTGCCAGCTTTTCCGAAACCCACATTGATACGCAGTATTTT.

This clonotype was seen a few times. This chain joins TRBV4-3 and TRBJ2-5, with 13 bases identical to TRBD2. The germline V gene encodes CDR1 LGHNA and CDR2 YSLEER. Losses at the gene ends were 0 bases for V and 2 bases for J; bases not matched to a gene: 12. The CDR3 consists of 20 residues. CDR3 sequence (DNA): TGCGCCAGCAGCCAAGATTCTCAGACTAGCGGGGGGACAAAACAAGAGACCCAGTACTTC. The encoded protein is CASSQDSQTSGGTKQETQYF.

This clonotype was seen more than once but under ten times. The gene calls are TRBV4-1 and TRBJ2-3; possibly TRBD1 for D (6 bases). The V gene lost 2 bases and the J gene lost 1 base, with 10 bases spanning the gap. This CDR3 has 15 amino acids. Germline CDR1 MGHRA, CDR2 YSYEKL. The chain's CDR3 is CASSQFRQGTDTQYF. CDR3 DNA sequence: TGCGCCAGCAGCCAATTTAGACAGGGCACAGATACGCAGTATTTT.

The rearrangement links TRBV4-1 to TRBJ2-2; a possible D gene is TRBD1 (6 bases). CDR3 size: 20 residues. Trimming took 4 bases from V and 4 from J, leaving 28 bases between them. Germline V gene sequence: CDR1 MGHRA, CDR2 YSYEKL. The CDR3 sequence is CASSLRAGTQKGVGTGELFF. CDR3 sequence (DNA): TGCGCCAGCAGCCTCCGCGCCGGGACACAAAAGGGGGTCGGCACCGGGGAGCTGTTTTTT.

V and J are TRBV12-3 or TRBV12-4 and TRBJ1-5, with a weak D call TRBD1 (6 bases). CDR3 length: 17 residues. V was cut by 1 base and J by 0 bases, with 13 bases left in between. CDR3 DNA sequence: TGTGCCAGCAGTTTAGTTCTGAGGGGACATAGCAATCAGCCCCAGCATTTT. Translation: CASSLVLRGHSNQPQHF.

This clonotype occurred a few times. This chain connects TRBV6-1 to TRBJ2-1; TRBD2 aligns across 9 bases. With 4 bases clipped from V and 4 bases from J, the junction kept 2 bases outside the gene matches. Per the germline V gene, CDR1 is MNHNS and CDR2 is SASEGT. The CDR3 runs to 14 residues. The CDR3 is CASSAAGGYNEQFF. The CDR3, as DNA: TGTGCCAGCAGTGCTGCGGGGGGGTACAATGAGCAGTTCTTC.

This clonotype was counted only a few times. The chain employs TRBV4-3 and TRBJ1-2; D is uncertain. The germline V and J ends were trimmed by 0 bases and 2 bases, with 10 bases remaining between them. Germline V gene sequence: CDR1 LGHNA, CDR2 YSLEER. This CDR3 spans 15 amino acids. The CDR3 region has the DNA TGCGCCAGCAGCCAAGAAAGGGCAGGAAACTATGGCTACACCTTC. It codes for CASSQERAGNYGYTF.

This clonotype came up a few times. The chain combines TRBV3-1 with TRBJ2-1, with a weak D call TRBD2 (7 bases). Between the trimmed V and J ends, which lost 0 bases and 3 bases, there was a span of 12 bases. The length of the CDR3 is 16 residues. CDR1 is LGHDT and CDR2 is YNNKEL in the germline V gene (reference sequence). The DNA of the CDR3 is TGTGCCAGCAGCCAAGAATCGGGGGGCCTCTACAATGAGCAGTTCTTC. As protein: CASSQESGGLYNEQFF.

This clonotype was seen a handful of times. The chain carries TRBV27 and TRBJ2-1, with D unresolved. This CDR3 has 17 residues. Trimming stripped 4 bases from V and 0 bases from J, with 16 bases between. In germline, CDR1 is MNHEY, CDR2 SMNVEV (reference sequence). The CDR3 sequence is CASSSNIAPHSYNEQFF. In DNA form, the CDR3 reads TGTGCCAGCAGTTCCAACATAGCTCCCCACTCCTACAATGAGCAGTTCTTC.

The J gene is TRBJ2-3, the V gene TRBV6-2 or TRBV6-3; a possible D gene is TRBD1 (6 bases). The CDR3 is 20 amino acids. Germline V gene sequence: CDR1 MNHEY, CDR2 SVGEGT. V was clipped by 0 bases and J by 2 bases, with 24 bases between them. CDR3 nucleotides: TGTGCCAGCAGTTACTCGCACGCTACAGGGATTCGATCACACACAGATACGCAGTATTTT. The encoded protein is CASSYSHATGIRSHTDTQYF.

The chain combines TRBV5-1 with TRBJ2-7; possible D gene TRBD1, 5 bases. V dropped 4 bases and J dropped 1 base, with 9 bases sitting between them. Germline-derived CDR1 and CDR2 are SGHRS and YFSETQ. The CDR3 has 13 residues. CDR3 loop: CASSPGPSYEQYV. In DNA, the CDR3 is TGCGCCAGCAGCCCAGGGCCTTCCTACGAGCAGTACGTC.

The rearrangement uses TRBV3-1 and TRBJ2-2; 16 positions match TRBD2. Losses at the gene ends were 4 bases for V and 9 bases for J; bases not matched to a gene: 5. The CDR3 is 16 amino acids. Germline-derived CDR1 and CDR2 are LGHDT and YNNKEL (reference sequence). CDR3 DNA sequence: TGTGCCAGCAGCCCCGGGACTAGCGGGGGGGATAGGGAGCTGTTTTTT. Its protein is CASSPGTSGGDRELFF.

This clonotype was detected only a few times. The rearrangement uses TRBV29-1 and TRBJ2-5; D remains ambiguous. The V gene lost 0 bases and the J gene lost 2 bases, with 10 bases spanning the gap. Germline values: CDR1 SQVTM, CDR2 ANQGSEA. This CDR3 contains 14 residues. CDR3 DNA: TGCAGCGTTGAAGAAGAAGTCCTACAAGAGACCCAGTACTTC. Amino acids: CSVEEEVLQETQYF.

Concerning this clonotype itself: A much bigger clone sits one base away, suggesting this may be a read error. This chain links TRBV4-1 with TRBJ1-1, with TRBD1 matching 9 bases. Germline CDR1 and CDR2: MGHRA and YSYEKL. The CDR3 has 14 residues. J gave up 9 bases and V 2 bases, and 7 bases lay outside the gene matches. The CDR3 spells CASSQRDRVAKAFF. CDR3 DNA sequence: TGCGCCAGCAGCCAACGGGACAGGGTCGCTAAAGCTTTCTTT.

The rearrangement links TRBV7-2 to TRBJ2-7, with 14 bases lining up with TRBD2. V was clipped by 5 bases and J by 1 base; unmatched bases: 4. Germline CDR1 and CDR2: SGHTA and FQGNSA. The CDR3 consists of 16 residues. The CDR3 bases are TGTGCCAGCAGCCCCCGGACTAGCGGGGGGTCCTACGAGCAGTACTTC. It encodes CASSPRTSGGSYEQYF.

The sample holds a few counts of this clonotype. The V call is TRBV11-2, the J call TRBJ2-5, with D unresolved. This CDR3 contains 11 residues. V was shortened by 1 base and J by 7 bases, with 4 bases between the two germline ends. Germline CDR1 reads SGHAT; CDR2 reads FQNNGV. The CDR3 DNA follows: TGTGCCAGCAGCTTAGTGGCGACCCAGTACTTC. Translated, it gives CASSLVATQYF.

This clonotype was counted once. The gene calls are TRBV6-5 and TRBJ1-5; 7 nucleotides align to TRBD1. CDR1 and CDR2 from the germline V gene are MNHEY and SVGAGI. Trimming removed 6 bases from V and 4 bases from J; junction bases left unmatched: 6. The CDR3 extends over 14 amino acids. The CDR3 bases are TGTGCCAGCAGCTACACAGGGGCAAATCAGCCCCAGCATTTT. It is translated as CASSYTGANQPQHF.

This clonotype was counted ten times or more. The rearrangement joins TRBV11-2 to TRBJ2-1, with D uncertain. Per the germline V gene, CDR1 is SGHAT and CDR2 is FQNNGV. The V gene lost 5 bases and the J gene lost 0 bases, with 11 bases spanning the gap. This CDR3 is 15 amino acids long. CDR3 sequence reads: CASSLGPSSYNEQFF. In nucleotides, the CDR3 is TGTGCCAGCAGCCTTGGGCCCAGCTCCTACAATGAGCAGTTCTTC.